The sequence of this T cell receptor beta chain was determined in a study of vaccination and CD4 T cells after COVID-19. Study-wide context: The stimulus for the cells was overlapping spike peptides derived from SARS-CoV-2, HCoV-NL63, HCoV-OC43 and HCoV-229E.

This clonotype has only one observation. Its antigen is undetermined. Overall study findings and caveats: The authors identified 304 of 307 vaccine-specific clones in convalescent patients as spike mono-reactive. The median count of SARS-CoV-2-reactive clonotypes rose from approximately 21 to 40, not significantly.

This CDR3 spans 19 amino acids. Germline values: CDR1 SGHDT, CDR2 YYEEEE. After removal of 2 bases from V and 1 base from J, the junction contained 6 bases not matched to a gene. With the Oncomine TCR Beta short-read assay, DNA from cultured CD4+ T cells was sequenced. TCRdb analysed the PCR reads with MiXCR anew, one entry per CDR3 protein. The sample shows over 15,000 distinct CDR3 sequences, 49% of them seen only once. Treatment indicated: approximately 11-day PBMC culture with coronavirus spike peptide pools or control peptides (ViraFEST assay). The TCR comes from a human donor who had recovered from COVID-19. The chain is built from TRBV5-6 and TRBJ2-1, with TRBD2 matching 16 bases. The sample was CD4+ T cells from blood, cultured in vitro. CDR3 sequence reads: CASSLPGLAGGRSYNEQFF. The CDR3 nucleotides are TGTGCCAGCAGCTTACCGGGACTAGCGGGAGGGCGTTCCTACAATGAGCAGTTCTTC.